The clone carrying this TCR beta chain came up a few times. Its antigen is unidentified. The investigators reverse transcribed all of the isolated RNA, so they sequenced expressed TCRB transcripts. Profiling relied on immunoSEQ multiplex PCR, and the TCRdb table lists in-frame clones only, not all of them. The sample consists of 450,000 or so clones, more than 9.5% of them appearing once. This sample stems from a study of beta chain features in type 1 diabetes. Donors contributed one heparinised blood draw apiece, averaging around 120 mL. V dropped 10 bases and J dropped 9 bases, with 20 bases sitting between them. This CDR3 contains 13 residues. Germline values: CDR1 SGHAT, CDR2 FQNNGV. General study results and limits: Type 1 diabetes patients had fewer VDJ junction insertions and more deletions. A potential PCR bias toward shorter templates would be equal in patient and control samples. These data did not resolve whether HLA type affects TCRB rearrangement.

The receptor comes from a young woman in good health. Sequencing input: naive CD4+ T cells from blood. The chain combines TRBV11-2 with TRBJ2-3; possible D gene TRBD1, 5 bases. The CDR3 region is CAIGGRGLLTQYF. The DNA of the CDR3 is TGTGCCATCGGCGGTAGGGGCCTACTGACGCAGTATTTT.